Listed below are T cell receptor beta chains from one sample, sequenced in a study of blood T cell repertoires in COVID-19. Clones were read by immunoSEQ multiplex PCR, and TCRdb kept only the in-frame ones, dropping some. Of about 64,000 clones in the sample, approximately 90% were seen once. The sample was peripheral blood. The receptor set was obtained from a human donor in a cohort sampled during active COVID-19. CDR3s include the opening cysteine and the closing phenylalanine or tryptophan. Fields, in order: D gene, clone size, CDR3 length, J gene, V gene, CDR3 DNA, CDR3 protein. D genes are given only for firm matches. Only some rows state a clone size, as once, few, many or a class for expanded clones.

d_gene: -
abundance: -
len: 12
j_gene: TRBJ2-7
v_gene: TRBV2
CDR3nt: TGTGCCAGCAAGATGGGGGGATTCGAGCAGTACTTC
CDR3aa: CASKMGGFEQYF

d_gene: -
abundance: -
len: 13
j_gene: TRBJ2-5
v_gene: TRBV29-1
CDR3nt: TGCAGCGTTGAATCGGTGGGGGGAGAGACCCAGTACTTC
CDR3aa: CSVESVGGETQYF

d_gene: -
abundance: few
len: 13
j_gene: TRBJ2-7
v_gene: TRBV10-2
CDR3nt: TGCGCCACCCTCCGGGCCGGGGATTACGAGCAGTACTTC
CDR3aa: CATLRAGDYEQYF

d_gene: TRBD1
abundance: -
len: 15
j_gene: TRBJ1-3
v_gene: TRBV7-2
CDR3nt: TGTGCCAGCAGCTTAACGTCGACAGGGGCGGACACCATATATTTT
CDR3aa: CASSLTSTGADTIYF

d_gene: TRBD2
abundance: once
len: 17
j_gene: TRBJ2-3
v_gene: TRBV11-3
CDR3nt: TGTGCCAGCAGCTTAGAGCCAGCGGGAGGGTCAATGAATACGCAGTATTTT
CDR3aa: CASSLEPAGGSMNTQYF

d_gene: -
abundance: -
len: 14
j_gene: TRBJ2-1
v_gene: TRBV10-3
CDR3nt: TGTGCCGCCCGGACTCCGAGCTCCTACAATGAGCAGTTCTTC
CDR3aa: CAARTPSSYNEQFF

d_gene: -
abundance: -
len: 17
j_gene: TRBJ2-1
v_gene: TRBV15
CDR3nt: TGTGCCACCAGCAGGAGCTTCCCGGGGACTGACTACAATGAGCAGTTCTTC
CDR3aa: CATSRSFPGTDYNEQFF

d_gene: TRBD1
abundance: once
len: 19
j_gene: TRBJ2-1
v_gene: TRBV5-6
CDR3nt: TGTGCCAGCAGCTTGCTCGTTACGGGTTCAGGGGGCTCGCACAATGAGCAGTTCTTC
CDR3aa: CASSLLVTGSGGSHNEQFF

d_gene: TRBD1
abundance: -
len: 13
j_gene: TRBJ1-2
v_gene: TRBV19
CDR3nt: TGTGCCAGTAGTCTAGACAGGGTGGAGGGCTACACCTTC
CDR3aa: CASSLDRVEGYTF

d_gene: TRBD2
abundance: -
len: 16
j_gene: TRBJ2-1
v_gene: TRBV5-1
CDR3nt: TGCGCCAGCAGCTCGTTCACTAGCGGGAGGGGCAATGAGCAGTTCTTC
CDR3aa: CASSSFTSGRGNEQFF

d_gene: -
abundance: -
len: 14
j_gene: TRBJ1-4
v_gene: TRBV28
CDR3nt: TGTGCCAGCAGTTTATCCGGGGAGGGTGAAAAACTGTTTTTT
CDR3aa: CASSLSGEGEKLFF

d_gene: TRBD1
abundance: few
len: 15
j_gene: TRBJ2-7
v_gene: TRBV4-3
CDR3nt: TGCGCCAGCAGCCAAGATGACAGGGGGACCTACGAGCAGTACTTC
CDR3aa: CASSQDDRGTYEQYF

d_gene: -
abundance: few
len: 11
j_gene: TRBJ2-7
v_gene: TRBV4-1
CDR3nt: TGCGCCAGCAGCCAAGGTCTCGAGCAGTACTTC
CDR3aa: CASSQGLEQYF

d_gene: -
abundance: -
len: 14
j_gene: TRBJ2-3
v_gene: TRBV9
CDR3nt: TGTGCCAGCAGCGTAGTCGGGGAGAGGGATACGCAGTATTTT
CDR3aa: CASSVVGERDTQYF

d_gene: -
abundance: once
len: 13
j_gene: TRBJ1-2
v_gene: TRBV9
CDR3nt: TGTGCCAGCACGGGACTCTTCCCGACGGGCTACACCTTC
CDR3aa: CASTGLFPTGYTF

d_gene: TRBD2
abundance: -
len: 16
j_gene: TRBJ2-1
v_gene: TRBV7-8
CDR3nt: TGTGCCAGCAGAGGCAGGGCTGGGACTAGCCGCAATGAGCAGTTCTTC
CDR3aa: CASRGRAGTSRNEQFF

d_gene: TRBD2
abundance: once
len: 13
j_gene: TRBJ2-7
v_gene: TRBV6-5
CDR3nt: TGTGCCAGCAACCGGGGGGTAGCCTACGAGCAGTACTTC
CDR3aa: CASNRGVAYEQYF

d_gene: TRBD1
abundance: -
len: 11
j_gene: TRBJ1-2
v_gene: TRBV7-9
CDR3nt: TGTGCCAGCAGCTTTAGGGACAGGGTGTCGTTC
CDR3aa: CASSFRDRVSF

d_gene: -
abundance: -
len: 14
j_gene: TRBJ1-6
v_gene: TRBV28
CDR3nt: TGTGCCAGCAGCCGTGGGGGGGAGGGTTCACCCCTCCACTTT
CDR3aa: CASSRGGEGSPLHF

d_gene: -
abundance: -
len: 16
j_gene: TRBJ1-6
v_gene: TRBV19
CDR3nt: TGTGCCAGTAGTATGTCCCGGAGAGGCGAGGAATCACCCCTCCACTTT
CDR3aa: CASSMSRRGEESPLHF

d_gene: -
abundance: -
len: 13
j_gene: TRBJ2-7
v_gene: TRBV6-1
CDR3nt: TGTGCCAGCAGTGAAGTGGAGTCTGGCGAGCAGTACTTC
CDR3aa: CASSEVESGEQYF

d_gene: -
abundance: -
len: 15
j_gene: TRBJ1-5
v_gene: TRBV6-2/TRBV6-3
CDR3nt: TGTGCCAGCAGTTACAGTCAGGAAAGCAATCAGCCCCAGCATTTT
CDR3aa: CASSYSQESNQPQHF

d_gene: TRBD2
abundance: few
len: 17
j_gene: TRBJ2-1
v_gene: TRBV5-1
CDR3nt: TGCGCCAGCAGCTTGCCCCTACTAGCGAGCTCCTACAATGAGCAGTTCTTC
CDR3aa: CASSLPLLASSYNEQFF

d_gene: TRBD1
abundance: -
len: 16
j_gene: TRBJ1-1
v_gene: TRBV4-2
CDR3nt: TGTGCCAGCAGCCAAGCCTTAACAGGGGGCCCAAATGAAGCTTTCTTT
CDR3aa: CASSQALTGGPNEAFF

d_gene: -
abundance: -
len: 12
j_gene: TRBJ2-1
v_gene: TRBV4-1
CDR3nt: TGCGCCAGCAGCCAGCAGGGCAATGAGCAGTTCTTC
CDR3aa: CASSQQGNEQFF

d_gene: TRBD2
abundance: -
len: 17
j_gene: TRBJ2-1
v_gene: TRBV19
CDR3nt: TGTGCCAGTAGTATAAGGATGTGGACTAGCGGCTACAATGAGCAGTTCTTC
CDR3aa: CASSIRMWTSGYNEQFF

d_gene: TRBD1
abundance: -
len: 16
j_gene: TRBJ1-2
v_gene: TRBV7-9
CDR3nt: TGTGCCAGCAGCTTAATAATCGGGACAGGAACCTATGGCTACACCTTC
CDR3aa: CASSLIIGTGTYGYTF

d_gene: TRBD2
abundance: -
len: 16
j_gene: TRBJ2-1
v_gene: TRBV9
CDR3nt: TGTGCCAGCAACAAACAGGGACTAGCGGGAGCAGGTGAGCAGTTCTTC
CDR3aa: CASNKQGLAGAGEQFF

d_gene: -
abundance: -
len: 20
j_gene: TRBJ2-3
v_gene: TRBV12-2
CDR3nt: TGTGCAAGTCGCTTAGGGGGCCTAGCGGGAGCCAGTGCTAGCACAGATACGCAGTATTTT
CDR3aa: CASRLGGLAGASASTDTQYF

d_gene: -
abundance: -
len: 15
j_gene: TRBJ2-5
v_gene: TRBV2
CDR3nt: TGTGCCAGCAGCGAACCTGGGACTCTGAAAGAGACCCAGTACTTC
CDR3aa: CASSEPGTLKETQYF

d_gene: TRBD1
abundance: -
len: 17
j_gene: TRBJ2-2
v_gene: TRBV27
CDR3nt: TGTGCCAGCAGCCGCTGGGGGACAGGGGAATATGGCGGGGAGCTGTTTTTT
CDR3aa: CASSRWGTGEYGGELFF

d_gene: -
abundance: -
len: 14
j_gene: TRBJ1-1
v_gene: TRBV5-1
CDR3nt: TGCGCCAGCCAATCGTATCCCGGGAACACTGAAGCTTTCTTT
CDR3aa: CASQSYPGNTEAFF

d_gene: TRBD1
abundance: -
len: 14
j_gene: TRBJ2-5
v_gene: TRBV11-3
CDR3nt: TGTGCCAGCAGCCTTAGACAGGGTCGAGAGACCCAGTACTTC
CDR3aa: CASSLRQGRETQYF

d_gene: TRBD1
abundance: -
len: 15
j_gene: TRBJ2-1
v_gene: TRBV28
CDR3nt: TGTGCCAGCAGTTCTCCGGGACAGGGGTCCGGTGAGCAGTTCTTC
CDR3aa: CASSSPGQGSGEQFF

d_gene: -
abundance: few
len: 11
j_gene: TRBJ2-3
v_gene: TRBV5-4
CDR3nt: TGTGCCAGCAGTCTCACAGATACGCAGTATTTT
CDR3aa: CASSLTDTQYF

d_gene: TRBD1
abundance: -
len: 19
j_gene: TRBJ1-1
v_gene: TRBV7-6
CDR3nt: TGTGCCAGCAGCTTAGACCCCATCGGGACAGGGGGCCTGAACACTGAAGCTTTCTTT
CDR3aa: CASSLDPIGTGGLNTEAFF

d_gene: TRBD1
abundance: -
len: 16
j_gene: TRBJ1-4
v_gene: TRBV7-8
CDR3nt: TGTGCCAGCAGCGATATAGGGGGCGGGTTTAATGAAAAACTGTTTTTT
CDR3aa: CASSDIGGGFNEKLFF

d_gene: -
abundance: -
len: 17
j_gene: TRBJ2-6
v_gene: TRBV5-4
CDR3nt: TGTGCCAGCAGCACAGGGCTGACAGCACCTGGGGCCAACGTCCTGACTTTC
CDR3aa: CASSTGLTAPGANVLTF

d_gene: -
abundance: -
len: 13
j_gene: TRBJ1-1
v_gene: TRBV19
CDR3nt: TGTGCCAGTAGTTACAGTTTTAACACTGAAGCTTTCTTT
CDR3aa: CASSYSFNTEAFF

d_gene: TRBD2
abundance: -
len: 13
j_gene: TRBJ2-3
v_gene: TRBV10-3
CDR3nt: TGTGCCACGGCTAGCGGTAGCACAGATACGCAGTATTTT
CDR3aa: CATASGSTDTQYF

d_gene: -
abundance: -
len: 14
j_gene: TRBJ2-7
v_gene: TRBV5-6
CDR3nt: TGTGCCAGCAGAGGCGGGTCGCATGGAAGGTTTGAGTACTTC
CDR3aa: CASRGGSHGRFEYF

d_gene: TRBD2
abundance: -
len: 19
j_gene: TRBJ2-1
v_gene: TRBV7-9
CDR3nt: TGTGCCAGCAGCTCCCGAGGACTAGCCCTCGGCGCCGGCTACAATGAGCAGTTCTTC
CDR3aa: CASSSRGLALGAGYNEQFF

d_gene: -
abundance: -
len: 14
j_gene: TRBJ2-2
v_gene: TRBV27
CDR3nt: TGTGCCAGTGGCCGCCCAGGGCTCACCGGGGAGCTGTTTTTT
CDR3aa: CASGRPGLTGELFF

d_gene: -
abundance: -
len: 22
j_gene: TRBJ2-2
v_gene: TRBV7-8
CDR3nt: TGTGCCAGCAGCCCCCATAGGGAGACGCGGGGGCCAGAGAACCAGAACACCGGGGAGCTGTTTTTT
CDR3aa: CASSPHRETRGPENQNTGELFF

d_gene: TRBD2
abundance: -
len: 21
j_gene: TRBJ2-3
v_gene: TRBV27
CDR3nt: TGTGCCAGCTCCAAGTCCCCGATGGTCTCCGGGACTAGCGGGAGAAGAGATACGCAGTATTTT
CDR3aa: CASSKSPMVSGTSGRRDTQYF

d_gene: TRBD1
abundance: -
len: 17
j_gene: TRBJ2-7
v_gene: TRBV18
CDR3nt: TGTGCCAGCTCACCACGCTCTCCGGGACAGGGACAGGACGAGCAGTACTTC
CDR3aa: CASSPRSPGQGQDEQYF

d_gene: -
abundance: once
len: 15
j_gene: TRBJ1-4
v_gene: TRBV19
CDR3nt: TGTGCCAGTAGTAGAGCAGGGCCATCTAATGAAAAACTGTTTTTT
CDR3aa: CASSRAGPSNEKLFF

d_gene: -
abundance: -
len: 13
j_gene: TRBJ1-5
v_gene: TRBV24-1
CDR3nt: TGTGCCACCAGTGCCGGGTCCGCTCAGCCCCAGCATTTT
CDR3aa: CATSAGSAQPQHF

d_gene: TRBD1
abundance: -
len: 15
j_gene: TRBJ2-1
v_gene: TRBV7-9
CDR3nt: TGTGCCAGCAGCTCCCGACAGGGGTTTATGAATGAGCAGTTCTTC
CDR3aa: CASSSRQGFMNEQFF

d_gene: -
abundance: -
len: 13
j_gene: TRBJ2-1
v_gene: TRBV28
CDR3nt: TGTGCCAGCACCCTTCCGACAGGCGGTGGGCAGTTCTTC
CDR3aa: CASTLPTGGGQFF

d_gene: -
abundance: -
len: 13
j_gene: TRBJ1-1
v_gene: TRBV5-8
CDR3nt: TGTGCCAGCAGCTTGGACAGATTCACTGAAGCTTTCTTT
CDR3aa: CASSLDRFTEAFF

d_gene: TRBD1
abundance: -
len: 14
j_gene: TRBJ1-5
v_gene: TRBV5-1
CDR3nt: TGCGCCAGCAGCCCGGGACAGGGCGATCAGCCCCAGCATTTT
CDR3aa: CASSPGQGDQPQHF

d_gene: -
abundance: -
len: 15
j_gene: TRBJ1-6
v_gene: TRBV28
CDR3nt: TGTGCCAGCAGTTCGTATAGCTCCTATAATTCACCCCTCCACTTT
CDR3aa: CASSSYSSYNSPLHF